This T cell receptor (beta chain) was recorded in a study of Ad26.COV2.S vaccination and SARS-CoV-2 variants (dated by TCRdb to 2020 to 2023). The study in broad terms: Donors in the vaccine arm were drawn from COV1001, a multicentre, randomized, double-blind, placebo-controlled phase I-IIa trial testing Ad26.COV2.S in healthy adults. Ad26.COV2.S was administered intramuscularly at 5 x 10^10 or 1 x 10^11 viral particles, either as a single shot or as two shots given 56 days apart. TCRbeta repertoire sequencing served as the tool for gauging how specific and how broad the SARS-CoV-2-reactive T cell receptors were following Ad26.COV2.S vaccination. A total of 32 samples were included in the TCR-sequenced set, comprising 19 Ad26.COV2.S vaccine recipients, 5 placebo recipients and 8 SARS-CoV-2 convalescent individuals. Participants in the trial were split at random into five groups of five each, receiving low-dose or high-dose Ad26.COV2.S once or twice, or else placebo on both occasions. Investigators did not know the trial group allocation while performing experiments and assessing outcomes. Here is what the overall study found, with its caveats: Substantial breadth of spike-specific CD8+ and CD4+ T cell responses was reported after vaccination. According to the authors, total T cell responses may have been underestimated by the TCR breadth and depth analyses. Higher spike-specific TCR breadth was observed in Ad26.COV2.S recipients than in placebo recipients (P = 0.0014). Vaccine and placebo recipients had similar non-spike TCR breadth, a finding consistent with the vaccine containing only spike. The study was not powered to compare responses between vaccine doses or regimens.

Read against the paper, the sample's treatment or condition label means: roughly 18 received Ad26.COV2.S at low or high dose, single or two shots; roughly five received placebo; per-sample allocation not given. For vaccine and placebo recipients, the sequenced repertoires came from samples collected on day 63 after the first injection. Between 29 July and 7 August 2020, Cohort 1b enrolled about two dozen adults aged 18-55 years at one site in Boston, USA. As a vaccine, Ad26.COV2.S was a replication-incompetent adenovirus type 26 vector that expressed a prefusion-stabilized SARS-CoV-2 spike protein derived from the original Wuhan strain. V is pared back by 6 bases and J by 6 bases, with 13 bases lying between the germline termini. Taken from the germline V gene (reference sequence), the CDR1 and CDR2 loops are MNHEY and SMNVEV. Reading from cysteine to phenylalanine, the CDR3 counts 13 amino acids. Left in the record is the CDR3 DNA by itself, 39 bases read in frame from the first base.

The immunoSEQ Assay was used to sequence TCRbeta CDR3 regions. After extraction, genomic DNA underwent amplification by bias-controlled multiplex PCR, followed by high-throughput sequencing. As for the original processing: To quantify the absolute abundance of every unique TCRbeta CDR3 region, sequences were collapsed and filtered. T cell fraction was estimated by normalization of TCRbeta template counts to usable DNA, with usable DNA being measured through amplification of reference genes present in all nucleated cells. Repertoire TCRs were annotated as SARS-CoV-2-specific by exact matching of V gene, CDR3 amino acid sequence and J gene to a known reactive TCR set. The reference SARS-CoV-2 TCR set was obtained from MIRA and was filtered for enrichment in COVID-19-positive ImmuneCODE repertoires, whereby public or cross-reactive TCRs were removed. Drawing on the MIRA antigens, annotated TCRs were analysed further at the level of specific ORF or position within ORF. Breadth was defined as the number of annotated unique rearrangements divided by the total number of unique productive rearrangements, and depth was defined as the summed frequency of the annotated unique rearrangements. TCR breadth was compared between groups using two-sided Wilcoxon rank-sum tests. TCRdb provides this immuneACCESS table in a form limited to in-frame rearrangements. Some clones are lacking; in checked studies, under half of them reflect an unresolved V gene, and why the rest are absent is not known. V, J and clone size are those of that table, while D and trimming were read from the DNA. The sample yields roughly 700,000 clones; approximately 88% were counted once. Clones ranked in the top ten supply roughly 1.5% of the sample.

Worth noting for this clone: Its antigen has not been determined. No base quality information exists; no much larger clone differs at one position.

The sequencing here drew on peripheral blood, taken in a trial of Ad26.COV2.S vaccine versus placebo. The sequence came from a person aged 18 to 59 who received the Ad26.COV2.S COVID-19 vaccine or a placebo. The chain is assembled from TRBV27 and TRBJ2-3, with the D assignment possibly TRBD1 or TRBD2, given 5 matching bases for each. The nucleotide sequence is given as TGTGCCAGCAGGACTGGGGGAGATGATACGCAGTATTTT. This is translated as CASRTGGDDTQYF.